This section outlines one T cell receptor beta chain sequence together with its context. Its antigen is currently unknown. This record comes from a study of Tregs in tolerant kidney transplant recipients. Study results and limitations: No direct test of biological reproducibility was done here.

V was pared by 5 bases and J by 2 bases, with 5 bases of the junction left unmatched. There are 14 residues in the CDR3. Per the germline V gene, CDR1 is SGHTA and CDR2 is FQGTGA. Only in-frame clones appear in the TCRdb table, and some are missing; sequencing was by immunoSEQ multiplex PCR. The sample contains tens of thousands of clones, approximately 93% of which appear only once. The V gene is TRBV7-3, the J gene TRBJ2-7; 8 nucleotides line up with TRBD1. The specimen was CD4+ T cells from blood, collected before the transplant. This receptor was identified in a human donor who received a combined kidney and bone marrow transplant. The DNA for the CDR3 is TGTGCCAGCAGCGAATCAGGGGGCCCCTACGAGCAGTACTTC. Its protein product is CASSESGGPYEQYF.